This T cell receptor (beta chain) derives from a study of blood T cell repertoires in COVID-19. Assay used: immunoSEQ multiplex PCR; TCRdb lists only in-frame clones, some missing. The sample comprises around 150,000 clones, roughly 88% of which are singletons, and 8% to 9.5% rests with the top ten. The ends lost 1 base at V and 1 base at J; junction bases unmatched: 2. CDR3 length: 15 amino acids. CDR1 SGHKS and CDR2 YYEKEE come from the germline V gene (reference sequence). The receptor's source is a woman older than 75 with active or convalescent COVID-19. V is TRBV5-5 and J is TRBJ1-1; 9 bases agree with TRBD1. The specimen sequenced was peripheral blood. CDR3 sequence (DNA): TGTGCCAGCAGCTTGATGGGACAGGGGAACACTGAAGCTTTCTTT. This encodes CASSLMGQGNTEAFF.